Reported below is one TCR beta chain. Profiled with immunoSEQ multiplex PCR; TCRdb holds only in-frame clones, not every one. The sample shows under 35,000 clones, around nine tenths of them seen only once. This sample is part of a study of T cell changes during pregnancy in multiple sclerosis. The sequencing used CD4+ T cells from peripheral blood mononuclear cells, collected in the first trimester of pregnancy. The origin of this receptor is a female donor with multiple sclerosis, enrolled in a pregnancy study.

The CDR3 DNA reads TGCGCCAGCAGCTTGGATGGCAGGTTATACACCGGGGAGCTGTTTTTT. Protein: CASSLDGRLYTGELFF. The chain couples TRBV5-1 to TRBJ2-2; no reliable D call. Between the trimmed V and J ends, which lost 0 bases and 3 bases, there was a span of 12 bases. The germline gives CDR1 SGHRS, CDR2 YFSETQ. The CDR3 sequence is 16 residues long.